What follows is one T cell receptor (beta chain) and its context. This clone has only a few counts. The antigen this receptor binds is unknown. Base quality data are lacking; no much larger clone is found one base away. The immunoSEQ Assay, a bias-controlled multiplex PCR, was used to amplify TCRbeta CDR3 regions from genomic DNA. For the original study's pipeline: Nucleated cell counts per sample were estimated from amplification of reference gene primers within the assay. To quantify the absolute abundance of each unique TCRbeta CDR3 rearrangement, sequence reads were collapsed and filtered. For each sample, productive Simpson clonality was calculated as the square root of Simpson's diversity index across productive rearrangements. This immuneACCESS table, as held by TCRdb, lists in-frame sequences with V and J called but not all clones. Of the missing ones, under half trace to an unresolved V gene in checked studies; the others have no known cause. V, J and clone size are taken as reported in that table, and D and trimming were inferred from the DNA itself. Recorded for this sample are more than 200,000 clones; around 90% of them occurred a single time. The ten most abundant clones make up over 1.5% of the sample.

Collaborating institutions collected whole blood in K2EDTA tubes following their own protocols. For TCRbeta analysis, collaborators shipped samples in one of three forms: frozen whole blood, isolated PBMCs, or DNA extracted from either of those sample types. As encoded in the germline V gene, CDR1 is SGHTA while CDR2 is FQGTGA. V is trimmed back by 2 bases and J by 4 bases, and the junction contains 8 bases that no gene match accounts for. Taken from cysteine to phenylalanine, the CDR3 has 16 residues. Only the CDR3 DNA stays, 48 bases, in frame from base 1. This sample stems from a study of blood T cell repertoires in COVID-19 (dated by TCRdb to the early 2020s). With regard to the full study: Collaborator samples came from the United States, Italy and Spain and covered acute and convalescent phases of COVID-19. The prospective study material was composed of cDNA or gDNA derived from T cells, B-cell-depleted T cells, or PBMCs. Deeply sampled blood TCRbeta repertoires from subjects exposed to, actively infected with, or recovered from COVID-19 were included in the dataset. The repertoires were released in a freely available public database intended as a resource for research on the immune response to SARS-CoV-2. Samples came from the ongoing ImmuneRACE study (first 160 participants) plus 1,254 subjects from 6 global collaborators. Sample metadata almost always included a de-identified subject ID, COVID-19 status, age in years and sex. HLA class I and class II types, where available, came from metadata supplied by the sample provider rather than from assay-based typing.

Summary of the overall study and its limitations: How much clinical and demographic metadata was included differed by source and by participant, and the metadata was provided uncurated.

What was sequenced was peripheral blood. This receptor chain uses TRBV7-3 and TRBJ2-1; 7 bases in the junction line up with TRBD2. This sequence was found in a man in his 70s with acute or convalescent COVID-19. The nucleotides read TGTGCCAGCAGCTTAGGGGGGGACCCTATTTACAATGAGCAGTTCTTC. It translates to CASSLGGDPIYNEQFF.